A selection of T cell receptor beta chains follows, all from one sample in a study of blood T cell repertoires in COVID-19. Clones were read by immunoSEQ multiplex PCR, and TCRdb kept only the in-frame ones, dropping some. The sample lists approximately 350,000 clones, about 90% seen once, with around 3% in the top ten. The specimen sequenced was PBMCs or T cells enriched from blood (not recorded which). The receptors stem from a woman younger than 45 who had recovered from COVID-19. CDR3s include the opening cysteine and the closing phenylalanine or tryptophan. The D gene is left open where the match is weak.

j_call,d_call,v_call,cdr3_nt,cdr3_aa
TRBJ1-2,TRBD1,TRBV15,TGTGCCACCAGCAGTGACAGGGTGAGCTATGGCTACACCTTC,CATSSDRVSYGYTF
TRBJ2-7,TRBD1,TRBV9,TGTGCCAGCGGGACAGGGAACGAGCAGTACTTC,CASGTGNEQYF
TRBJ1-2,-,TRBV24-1,TGTGCCACCAGTGATAGCTACGGGAACTATGGCTACACCTTC,CATSDSYGNYGYTF
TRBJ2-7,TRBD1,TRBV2,TGTGCCAGCAGTGAGGGGACAGGGCACTACGAGCAGTACTTC,CASSEGTGHYEQYF
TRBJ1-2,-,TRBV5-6,TGTGCCAGCAGCTTGGAACAGAACTATGGCTACACCTTC,CASSLEQNYGYTF
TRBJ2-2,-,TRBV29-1,TGCAGCGTTATCAGGGGTGAGGACGGGGAGCTGTTTTTT,CSVIRGEDGELFF
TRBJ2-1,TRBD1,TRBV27,TGTGCCAGCAGTTTAGGGACAGTAGTTTACAATGAGCAGTTCTTC,CASSLGTVVYNEQFF
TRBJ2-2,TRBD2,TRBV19,TGTGCCACCCGCGCGGGGGGGATGGGCGGGGAGCTGTTTTTT,CATRAGGMGGELFF
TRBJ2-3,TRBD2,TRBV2,TGTGCCAGCAGCCGGACTAGCGGGGGGAGGGATACGCAGTATTTT,CASSRTSGGRDTQYF
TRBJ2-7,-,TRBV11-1,TGTGCCAGCAGCTTCGGAGTATACTTCTACGAGCAGTACTTC,CASSFGVYFYEQYF